This T cell receptor (beta chain) was retrieved from a study of cytomegalovirus exposure and HLA in healthy donors. General study findings and limits: In a later analysis, common viral pathogens appeared linked to several of the most significant clusters. Analysis was carried out at a later point, and it linked a missense DCLRE1C variant to TCR beta V- and J-gene trimming.

13 Jbeta primers and 60 Vbeta primers were used for the PCR. The table came from immunoSEQ multiplex PCR; TCRdb's copy has only in-frame clones and leaves some out. The data show approximately 180,000 clones, under 85% seen once. Germline V gives CDR1 SGHRS, CDR2 YFSETQ. The V and J ends lost 0 bases and 1 base, in that order; junction bases with no gene match: 4. This CDR3 region has 15 residues. This clone has more than one count but fewer than ten. The target antigen is unknown. The TCR originated in a man between 18 and 35 years old in good health and CMV-seronegative. The sequenced sample consisted of PBMCs. The J gene is TRBJ2-7, the V gene TRBV5-1, with 7 bases aligning to TRBD2. CDR3 sequence (DNA): TGCGCCAGCAGCTTGGGGTGGGGGGGATCCTACGAGCAGTACTTC. It translates to CASSLGWGGSYEQYF.